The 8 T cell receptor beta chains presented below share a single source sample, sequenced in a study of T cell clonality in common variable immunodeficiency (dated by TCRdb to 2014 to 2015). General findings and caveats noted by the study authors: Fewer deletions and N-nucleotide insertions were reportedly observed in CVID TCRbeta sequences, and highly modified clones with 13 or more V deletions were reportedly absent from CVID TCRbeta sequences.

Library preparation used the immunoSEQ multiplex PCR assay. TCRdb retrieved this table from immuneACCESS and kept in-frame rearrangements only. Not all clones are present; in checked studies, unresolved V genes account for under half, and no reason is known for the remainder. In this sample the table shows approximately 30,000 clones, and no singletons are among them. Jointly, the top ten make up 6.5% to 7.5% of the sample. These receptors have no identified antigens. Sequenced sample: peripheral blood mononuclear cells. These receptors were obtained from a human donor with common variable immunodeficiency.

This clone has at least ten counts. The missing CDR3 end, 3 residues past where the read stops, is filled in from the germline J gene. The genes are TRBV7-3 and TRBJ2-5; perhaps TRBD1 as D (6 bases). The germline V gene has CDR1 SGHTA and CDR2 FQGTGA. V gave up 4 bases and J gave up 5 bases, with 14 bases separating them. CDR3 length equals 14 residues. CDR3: CASSWGHGGETQYF. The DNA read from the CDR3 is TGTGCCAGCAGCTGGGGACACGGCGGGGAGACC.

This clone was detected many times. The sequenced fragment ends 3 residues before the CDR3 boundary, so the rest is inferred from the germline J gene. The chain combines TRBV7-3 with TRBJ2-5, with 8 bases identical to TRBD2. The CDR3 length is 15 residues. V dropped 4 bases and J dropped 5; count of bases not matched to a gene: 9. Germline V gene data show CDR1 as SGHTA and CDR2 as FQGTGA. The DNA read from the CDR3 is TGTGCCAGCAGCTCCCAAGCGGGAGTTTTGGAGACC. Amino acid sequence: CASSSQAGVLET. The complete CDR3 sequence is CASSSQAGVLETQYF.

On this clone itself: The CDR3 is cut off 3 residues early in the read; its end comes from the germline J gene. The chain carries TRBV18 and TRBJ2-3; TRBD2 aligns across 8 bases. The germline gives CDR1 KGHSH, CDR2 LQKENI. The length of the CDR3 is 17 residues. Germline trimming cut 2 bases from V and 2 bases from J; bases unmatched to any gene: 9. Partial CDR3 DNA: TGTGCCAGCTCACCAGGGGGACTAGGAATCTCCACAGATACG. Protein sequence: CASSPGGLGISTDT. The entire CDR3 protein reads CASSPGGLGISTDTQYF.

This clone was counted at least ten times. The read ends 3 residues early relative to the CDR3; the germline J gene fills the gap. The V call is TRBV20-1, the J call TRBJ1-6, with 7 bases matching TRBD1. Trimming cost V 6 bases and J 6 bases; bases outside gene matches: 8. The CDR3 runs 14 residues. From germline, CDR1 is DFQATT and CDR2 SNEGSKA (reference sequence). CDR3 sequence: CSASRQGSNSPLHF. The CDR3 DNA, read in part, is TGCAGTGCCTCTAGACAGGGAAGTAATTCACCC.

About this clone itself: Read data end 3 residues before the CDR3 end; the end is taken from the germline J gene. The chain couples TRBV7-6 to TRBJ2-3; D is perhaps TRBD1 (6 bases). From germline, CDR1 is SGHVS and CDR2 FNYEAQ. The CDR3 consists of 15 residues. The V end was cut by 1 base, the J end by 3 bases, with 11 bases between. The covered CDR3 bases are TGTGCCAGCAGCTTAGATGGGGACAAAACAGATACG. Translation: CASSLDGDKTDT. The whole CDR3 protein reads CASSLDGDKTDTQYF.

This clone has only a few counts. The covered CDR3 bases are TGTGCCAGCAGCGAATCCCAGCGGGAGGCG. Protein: CASSESQREA. The whole CDR3 reads CASSESQREAQYF. J is TRBJ2-3 and V is TRBV7-7; 9 bases are a match to TRBD2. The read stops 3 residues short of the end of the CDR3; the missing end is completed from the germline J gene. Germline values: CDR1 SSHAT, CDR2 FNYEAQ (reference sequence). CDR3 length: 13 residues.

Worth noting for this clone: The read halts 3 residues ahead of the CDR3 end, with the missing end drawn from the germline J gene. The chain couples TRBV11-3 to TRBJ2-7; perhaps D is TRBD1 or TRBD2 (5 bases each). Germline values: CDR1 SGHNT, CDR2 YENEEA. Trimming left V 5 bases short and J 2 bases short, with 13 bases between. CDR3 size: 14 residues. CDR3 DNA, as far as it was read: TGTGCCAGCAGCCCGCGGAGAGGGGCCTACGAG. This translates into CASSPRRGAYE. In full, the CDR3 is CASSPRRGAYEQYF.

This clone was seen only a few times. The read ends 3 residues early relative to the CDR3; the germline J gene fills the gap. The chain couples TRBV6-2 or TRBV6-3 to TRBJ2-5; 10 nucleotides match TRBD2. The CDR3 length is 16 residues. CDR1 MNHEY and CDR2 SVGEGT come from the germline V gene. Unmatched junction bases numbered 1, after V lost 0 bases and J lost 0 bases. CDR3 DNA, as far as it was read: TGTGCCAGCAGTTACTCACTAGCGGGGAACCAAGAGACC. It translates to CASSYSLAGNQET. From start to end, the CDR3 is CASSYSLAGNQETQYF.